The clone carrying this TCR beta chain was detected a few times. Antigen specificity is unknown. V was trimmed by 7 bases and J by 1 base, leaving 19 bases between them. This CDR3 is built from 17 residues. The germline V gene encodes CDR1 LNHDA and CDR2 SQIVND (reference sequence). This entry comes from a study of T cells in Graves' hyperthyroidism and ophthalmopathy. The investigators amplified TCR beta CDR3 regions from RNA transcripts. An initial round of RT-PCR targeting the TCR CDR3 relied on the HTBI primer set. TCRdb reprocessed the multiplex PCR reads via MiXCR and lists one record per CDR3 protein. Counted here are over 700,000 distinct CDR3 sequences, 18% occurring once; the ten biggest clones make up about a sixth. General study points: Expanded thyroid clonotypes (above 0.001) were mostly also found in blood.

The material sequenced was blood. The rearrangement links TRBV19 to TRBJ2-2, with a tentative D call TRBD2 (7 bases). This TCR derives from a woman in her 50s with Graves' hyperthyroidism that later progressed to Graves' ophthalmopathy. Written as DNA, the CDR3 is TGTGCCAGTAAAAAAGGGACGGGGGGCCAGAACACCGGGGAGCTGTTTTTT. As protein: CASKKGTGGQNTGELFF.